Sequencing of this T cell receptor (beta chain) was carried out in a study of blood T cell repertoires in COVID-19 (dated by TCRdb to about 2020). As for the study more broadly: Samples covering the acute and convalescent phases of COVID-19 were provided by collaborators in the United States, Italy and Spain. Sample metadata almost always included a de-identified subject ID, COVID-19 status, age in years and sex. The material from the prospective study consisted of cDNA or gDNA derived from T cells, B-cell-depleted T cells, or PBMCs. Deeply sampled blood TCRbeta repertoires from subjects exposed to, actively infected with, or recovered from COVID-19 were included in the dataset. Where available, HLA class I and class II types were obtained from metadata supplied by the sample provider rather than from assay-based typing. The samples were drawn from the first 160 participants of the ongoing ImmuneRACE study and from some 1,300 subjects provided by 6 global collaborators. The repertoires were made available in a free public database intended to serve as a resource for research on the immune response to SARS-CoV-2. The study at large found these results: The quantity of clinical and demographic metadata differed by source and by participant and was supplied without curation.

In regard to this clone: The antigen it binds to is not known. Base qualities are not at hand, and no much larger clone is one base apart.

V ends up 7 bases short and J 0 bases short, with an unmatched junction base count of 13. The germline V gene gives CDR1 as KGHSH and CDR2 as LQKENI. The CDR3 numbers 17 residues from cysteine through phenylalanine. Of the read, only the CDR3 DNA is kept; its 51 bases are in frame from base 1. Collaborating institutions collected whole blood in K2EDTA tubes following their own protocols. For TCRbeta analysis, collaborator samples were shipped as frozen whole blood, as isolated PBMCs, or as DNA extracted from either sample type. The immunoSEQ Assay, a bias-controlled multiplex PCR, was used to amplify TCRbeta CDR3 regions from genomic DNA. As for how the authors treated the data: Nucleated cell counts per sample were estimated from amplification of reference gene primers within the assay. To quantify the absolute abundance of each unique TCRbeta CDR3 rearrangement, sequence reads were collapsed and filtered. Productive Simpson clonality was computed per sample as the square root of Simpson's diversity index over productive rearrangements. TCRdb took this table from immuneACCESS and kept in-frame rearrangements with V and J called. Such tables lack part of the clones; where checked against another copy, unresolved V genes explain under half of the gap, and the rest is unexplained. V, J and clone size are those of that table, while D and trimming were read from the DNA. Within this sample are 60,000 to 85,000 clones, with 74% of them counted one time only. The biggest ten clones account for just over 2.5% of the sample.

The sequence is built from TRBV18 and TRBJ2-7, and TRBD2 matches 9 of the central bases. The material sequenced was peripheral blood. This sequence was found in a human donor with acute or convalescent COVID-19. The donor label of this sample is uncertain. The nucleotides are TGTGCCAGCTTGTGGGGACTAGCATCTTTAAGCTCCTACGAGCAGTACTTC. Its product reads: CASLWGLASLSSYEQYF.